A selection of T cell receptor beta chains follows, all from one sample in a study of human T cells and chemical hapten exposure. TCRdb recomputed calls from the RACE reads with MiXCR, one row per CDR3 protein. The top ten hold around 3.4% of the sample, which has about 65,000 distinct CDR3 sequences, approximately 6.2% seen once. The sequencing sample was made of whole blood. These receptors all come from a female donor in good health. Some clones in this sample may be carry-over from other donors' samples. CDR3s include the opening cysteine and the closing phenylalanine or tryptophan. A D gene is named only where the DNA matches it firmly. Rows give clone size only sometimes, using once, few, many, or a class for an expanded clone.

V gene: TRBV19
D gene: NA
J gene: TRBJ1-1
clone size: NA
CDR3 protein: CASRSGRGGNTEAFF
CDR3 DNA: TGTGCCAGTAGGTCCGGGAGAGGGGGGAACACTGAAGCTTTCTTT

V gene: TRBV2
D gene: TRBD1
J gene: TRBJ1-2
clone size: many
CDR3 protein: CASSKDRDAYGYTF
CDR3 DNA: TGTGCCAGCAGTAAAGACAGGGATGCCTATGGCTACACCTTC

V gene: TRBV3-1
D gene: NA
J gene: TRBJ2-2
clone size: few
CDR3 protein: CASSQGNTGELFF
CDR3 DNA: TGTGCCAGCAGCCAAGGGAACACCGGGGAGCTGTTTTTT

V gene: TRBV15
D gene: NA
J gene: TRBJ1-1
clone size: NA
CDR3 protein: CATSRGVKAQGFNTEAFF
CDR3 DNA: TGTGCCACCAGCAGAGGGGTGAAGGCCCAGGGATTCAACACTGAAGCTTTCTTT

V gene: TRBV7-8
D gene: NA
J gene: TRBJ1-1
clone size: many
CDR3 protein: CASSPPAEGAFF
CDR3 DNA: TGTGCCAGCAGCCCCCCGGCCGAGGGGGCTTTCTTT

V gene: TRBV2
D gene: NA
J gene: TRBJ2-7
clone size: few
CDR3 protein: CASSVTASSYEQYF
CDR3 DNA: TGTGCCAGCAGTGTAACCGCGAGCTCCTACGAGCAGTACTTC

V gene: TRBV25-1
D gene: TRBD2
J gene: TRBJ2-7
clone size: many
CDR3 protein: CASKHQGLAGTYEQYF
CDR3 DNA: TGTGCCAGCAAACACCAGGGACTAGCGGGTACCTACGAGCAGTACTTC

V gene: TRBV25-1
D gene: NA
J gene: TRBJ2-7
clone size: many
CDR3 protein: CASSESDASSYEQYF
CDR3 DNA: TGTGCCAGCAGTGAATCGGACGCCAGCTCCTACGAGCAGTACTTC

V gene: TRBV3-1
D gene: NA
J gene: TRBJ1-1
clone size: NA
CDR3 protein: CASSPAQPSEAFF
CDR3 DNA: TGTGCCAGCAGCCCCGCACAGCCGTCTGAAGCTTTCTTT

V gene: TRBV6-2/TRBV6-3
D gene: NA
J gene: TRBJ2-1
clone size: few
CDR3 protein: CASSRTLVSNEQFF
CDR3 DNA: TGTGCCAGCAGCAGAACTCTAGTTTCCAATGAGCAGTTCTTC

V gene: TRBV20-1
D gene: TRBD1
J gene: TRBJ2-2
clone size: NA
CDR3 protein: CSATDRGRANTGELFF
CDR3 DNA: TGCAGTGCAACCGACAGGGGGAGGGCGAACACCGGGGAGCTGTTTTTT

V gene: TRBV6-6
D gene: NA
J gene: TRBJ2-3
clone size: many
CDR3 protein: CASSYSDRTDTQYF
CDR3 DNA: TGTGCCAGCAGTTACTCTGACCGCACAGATACGCAGTATTTT

V gene: TRBV7-2
D gene: NA
J gene: TRBJ2-3
clone size: NA
CDR3 protein: CASSLLAVQYF
CDR3 DNA: TGTGCCAGCAGCTTACTTGCAGTGCAGTATTTT

V gene: TRBV12-3/TRBV12-4
D gene: NA
J gene: TRBJ1-6
clone size: NA
CDR3 protein: CASRHRDSPLHF
CDR3 DNA: TGTGCCAGCAGGCACAGGGATTCACCCCTCCACTTT

V gene: TRBV13
D gene: NA
J gene: TRBJ1-2
clone size: few
CDR3 protein: CASSSNRLGYTF
CDR3 DNA: TGTGCCAGCAGCTCTAACAGGCTTGGCTACACCTTC

V gene: TRBV4-1
D gene: TRBD1
J gene: TRBJ1-1
clone size: many
CDR3 protein: CASSQVEGADTEAFF
CDR3 DNA: TGCGCCAGCAGCCAAGTTGAGGGGGCGGACACTGAAGCTTTCTTT

V gene: TRBV7-9
D gene: NA
J gene: TRBJ1-1
clone size: NA
CDR3 protein: CASSLNAKVTEAFF
CDR3 DNA: TGTGCCAGCAGCTTAAACGCCAAGGTGACTGAAGCTTTCTTT

V gene: TRBV6-2/TRBV6-3
D gene: TRBD1
J gene: TRBJ1-1
clone size: NA
CDR3 protein: CASSPRGLWTEAFF
CDR3 DNA: TGTGCCAGCAGTCCGAGGGGGCTATGGACTGAAGCTTTCTTT

V gene: TRBV28
D gene: TRBD2
J gene: TRBJ2-7
clone size: many
CDR3 protein: CASRPSRTSGPYEQYF
CDR3 DNA: TGTGCCAGCAGGCCCTCCAGAACTAGCGGACCCTACGAGCAGTACTTC

V gene: TRBV2
D gene: TRBD1
J gene: TRBJ1-1
clone size: few
CDR3 protein: CASSGSTGAAEAFF
CDR3 DNA: TGTGCCAGCAGTGGGTCGACAGGGGCGGCTGAAGCTTTCTTT

V gene: TRBV4-3
D gene: NA
J gene: TRBJ1-4
clone size: NA
CDR3 protein: CASSQEGTTNEKLFF
CDR3 DNA: TGCGCCAGCAGCCAAGAGGGGACAACTAATGAAAAACTGTTTTTT

V gene: TRBV6-2/TRBV6-3
D gene: NA
J gene: TRBJ2-5
clone size: NA
CDR3 protein: CASRSNRLQETQYF
CDR3 DNA: TGTGCCAGCAGATCCAACAGACTCCAAGAGACCCAGTACTTC

V gene: TRBV12-3/TRBV12-4
D gene: TRBD2
J gene: TRBJ2-3
clone size: NA
CDR3 protein: CASSLAYGGGTDTQYF
CDR3 DNA: TGTGCCAGCAGTTTAGCATACGGGGGGGGGACAGATACGCAGTATTTT

V gene: TRBV3-1
D gene: NA
J gene: TRBJ1-2
clone size: NA
CDR3 protein: CASSQGSEKGGYTF
CDR3 DNA: TGTGCCAGCAGCCAAGGCTCAGAGAAGGGTGGCTACACCTTC

V gene: TRBV7-9
D gene: TRBD2
J gene: TRBJ2-7
clone size: few
CDR3 protein: CASSLEGLAGVEQYF
CDR3 DNA: TGTGCCAGCAGCTTAGAAGGACTAGCGGGAGTCGAGCAGTACTTC

V gene: TRBV28
D gene: NA
J gene: TRBJ2-7
clone size: few
CDR3 protein: CASTPPGRVFYEQYF
CDR3 DNA: TGTGCCAGCACCCCCCCGGGCAGGGTCTTCTACGAGCAGTACTTC

V gene: TRBV27
D gene: NA
J gene: TRBJ2-5
clone size: many
CDR3 protein: CASMPGSQETQYF
CDR3 DNA: TGTGCCAGCATGCCCGGTTCCCAAGAGACCCAGTACTTC

V gene: TRBV19
D gene: NA
J gene: TRBJ1-1
clone size: NA
CDR3 protein: CASSPLGTGNTEAFF
CDR3 DNA: TGTGCCAGTAGTCCCCTCGGAACAGGGAACACTGAAGCTTTCTTT

V gene: TRBV2
D gene: NA
J gene: TRBJ1-4
clone size: few
CDR3 protein: CASRETSTNEKLFF
CDR3 DNA: TGTGCCAGCAGGGAGACATCGACTAATGAAAAACTGTTTTTT

V gene: TRBV7-9
D gene: TRBD2
J gene: TRBJ2-3
clone size: NA
CDR3 protein: CASSPSGGGDTQYF
CDR3 DNA: TGTGCCAGCAGCCCAAGCGGGGGGGGAGATACGCAGTATTTT

V gene: TRBV25-1
D gene: NA
J gene: TRBJ1-3
clone size: NA
CDR3 protein: CASSGTFGNTIYF
CDR3 DNA: TGTGCCAGCAGTGGGACATTCGGAAACACCATATATTTT

V gene: TRBV18
D gene: NA
J gene: TRBJ1-5
clone size: few
CDR3 protein: CASSRAYSNQPQHF
CDR3 DNA: TGTGCCAGCTCACGAGCCTATAGCAATCAGCCCCAGCATTTT

V gene: TRBV5-1
D gene: NA
J gene: TRBJ2-3
clone size: few
CDR3 protein: CASSLGDTPTDTQYF
CDR3 DNA: TGCGCCAGCAGCTTGGGGGACACCCCCACAGATACGCAGTATTTT

V gene: TRBV3-1
D gene: TRBD2
J gene: TRBJ2-1
clone size: NA
CDR3 protein: CASSQSSGRSEQLF
CDR3 DNA: TGTGCCAGCAGCCAATCTAGCGGGAGAAGTGAGCAGCTCTTC

V gene: TRBV12-3/TRBV12-4
D gene: NA
J gene: TRBJ1-4
clone size: few
CDR3 protein: CASSLSGGRKEKLFF
CDR3 DNA: TGTGCCAGCAGTTTATCTGGAGGTCGGAAAGAAAAACTGTTTTTT

V gene: TRBV6-2/TRBV6-3
D gene: NA
J gene: TRBJ2-1
clone size: many
CDR3 protein: CASREQGGEQFF
CDR3 DNA: TGTGCCAGCAGGGAACAGGGTGGTGAGCAGTTCTTC

V gene: TRBV5-1
D gene: NA
J gene: TRBJ1-4
clone size: NA
CDR3 protein: CASSPLFGGRELEKLFF
CDR3 DNA: TGCGCCAGCAGCCCTCTTTTCGGGGGCAGGGAATTGGAAAAACTGTTTTTT

V gene: TRBV20-1
D gene: NA
J gene: TRBJ1-2
clone size: NA
CDR3 protein: CSARINYGYTF
CDR3 DNA: TGCAGTGCTAGGATTAACTATGGCTACACCTTC

V gene: TRBV29-1
D gene: TRBD2
J gene: TRBJ2-5
clone size: few
CDR3 protein: CSGDLAGGRETQYF
CDR3 DNA: TGCAGCGGTGATTTAGCGGGAGGCAGGGAGACCCAGTACTTC

V gene: TRBV7-2
D gene: NA
J gene: TRBJ1-3
clone size: NA
CDR3 protein: CASSPLRPFYGNTIYF
CDR3 DNA: TGTGCCAGCAGCCCACTCCGCCCTTTTTATGGAAACACCATATATTTT

V gene: TRBV28
D gene: TRBD1
J gene: TRBJ1-3
clone size: NA
CDR3 protein: CASSQDRASSGNTIYF
CDR3 DNA: TGTGCCAGCAGCCAGGACAGGGCCAGCTCTGGAAACACCATATATTTT

V gene: TRBV6-1
D gene: TRBD2
J gene: TRBJ2-7
clone size: NA
CDR3 protein: CASRERRLAGDEQYF
CDR3 DNA: TGTGCCAGCAGGGAAAGGAGACTAGCGGGAGACGAGCAGTACTTC

V gene: TRBV29-1
D gene: TRBD2
J gene: TRBJ2-7
clone size: many
CDR3 protein: CSVVLAGFNQQYF
CDR3 DNA: TGCAGCGTTGTACTAGCGGGGTTCAACCAGCAGTACTTC

V gene: TRBV12-3/TRBV12-4
D gene: NA
J gene: TRBJ2-7
clone size: NA
CDR3 protein: CASSFGVPGEQYF
CDR3 DNA: TGTGCCAGCAGTTTTGGGGTCCCGGGCGAGCAGTACTTC

V gene: TRBV6-5
D gene: TRBD1
J gene: TRBJ1-1
clone size: few
CDR3 protein: CASRDQGDTEAFF
CDR3 DNA: TGTGCCAGCAGAGATCAGGGGGACACTGAAGCTTTCTTT

V gene: TRBV10-3
D gene: NA
J gene: TRBJ1-3
clone size: few
CDR3 protein: CASRDGISGNTIYF
CDR3 DNA: TGTGCCTCCCGGGACGGAATCTCTGGAAACACCATATATTTT

V gene: TRBV4-1
D gene: NA
J gene: TRBJ1-6
clone size: many
CDR3 protein: CASSQDPYNSPLHF
CDR3 DNA: TGCGCCAGCAGCCAAGATCCCTATAATTCACCCCTCCACTTT

V gene: TRBV5-1
D gene: NA
J gene: TRBJ1-5
clone size: many
CDR3 protein: CASSLAGSIDQPQHF
CDR3 DNA: TGCGCCAGCAGCTTGGCAGGGTCGATTGATCAGCCCCAGCATTTT

V gene: TRBV4-2
D gene: NA
J gene: TRBJ1-4
clone size: NA
CDR3 protein: CASSPPAAGYNEKLFF
CDR3 DNA: TGTGCCAGCAGCCCACCCGCGGCAGGGTATAATGAAAAACTGTTTTTT

V gene: TRBV2
D gene: NA
J gene: TRBJ1-1
clone size: NA
CDR3 protein: CASRRQGEAFF
CDR3 DNA: TGTGCCAGCAGACGTCAGGGTGAAGCTTTCTTT

V gene: TRBV20-1
D gene: NA
J gene: TRBJ1-4
clone size: NA
CDR3 protein: CSASKLEKLFF
CDR3 DNA: TGCAGTGCGAGCAAGCTGGAAAAACTGTTTTTT

V gene: TRBV6-2/TRBV6-3
D gene: NA
J gene: TRBJ1-5
clone size: many
CDR3 protein: CASSYRQWNQPQHF
CDR3 DNA: TGTGCCAGCAGTTACCGACAGTGGAATCAGCCCCAGCATTTT

V gene: TRBV7-9
D gene: NA
J gene: TRBJ2-3
clone size: many
CDR3 protein: CASSVDSGRTDTQYF
CDR3 DNA: TGTGCCAGCAGCGTAGATAGCGGCCGCACAGATACGCAGTATTTT

V gene: TRBV27
D gene: TRBD1
J gene: TRBJ2-1
clone size: NA
CDR3 protein: CASSRQGASYNEQFF
CDR3 DNA: TGTGCCAGCAGCCGACAGGGGGCCTCCTACAATGAGCAGTTCTTC

V gene: TRBV20-1
D gene: TRBD2
J gene: TRBJ2-2
clone size: many
CDR3 protein: CSARDLTSGRTHTGELFF
CDR3 DNA: TGCAGTGCTAGAGATTTAACTAGCGGGAGGACCCACACCGGGGAGCTGTTTTTT

V gene: TRBV7-8
D gene: TRBD2
J gene: TRBJ2-1
clone size: many
CDR3 protein: CASSSGLAGLNEQFF
CDR3 DNA: TGTGCCAGCAGCTCGGGACTAGCGGGATTGAATGAGCAGTTCTTC

V gene: TRBV28
D gene: NA
J gene: TRBJ1-4
clone size: many
CDR3 protein: CASSQINTTNEKLFF
CDR3 DNA: TGTGCCAGCAGTCAAATTAATACAACTAATGAAAAACTGTTTTTT

V gene: TRBV25-1
D gene: NA
J gene: TRBJ1-3
clone size: many
CDR3 protein: CASSESQGVSGNTIYF
CDR3 DNA: TGTGCCAGCAGTGAATCCCAGGGCGTCTCTGGAAACACCATATATTTT

V gene: TRBV3-1
D gene: NA
J gene: TRBJ2-7
clone size: many
CDR3 protein: CASSPDQLAPTAF
CDR3 DNA: TGTGCCAGCAGCCCCGACCAACTAGCTCCGACCGCCTTC

V gene: TRBV6-5
D gene: NA
J gene: TRBJ2-2
clone size: many
CDR3 protein: CASSYSSYTGELFF
CDR3 DNA: TGTGCCAGCAGTTACTCCAGTTACACCGGGGAGCTGTTTTTT